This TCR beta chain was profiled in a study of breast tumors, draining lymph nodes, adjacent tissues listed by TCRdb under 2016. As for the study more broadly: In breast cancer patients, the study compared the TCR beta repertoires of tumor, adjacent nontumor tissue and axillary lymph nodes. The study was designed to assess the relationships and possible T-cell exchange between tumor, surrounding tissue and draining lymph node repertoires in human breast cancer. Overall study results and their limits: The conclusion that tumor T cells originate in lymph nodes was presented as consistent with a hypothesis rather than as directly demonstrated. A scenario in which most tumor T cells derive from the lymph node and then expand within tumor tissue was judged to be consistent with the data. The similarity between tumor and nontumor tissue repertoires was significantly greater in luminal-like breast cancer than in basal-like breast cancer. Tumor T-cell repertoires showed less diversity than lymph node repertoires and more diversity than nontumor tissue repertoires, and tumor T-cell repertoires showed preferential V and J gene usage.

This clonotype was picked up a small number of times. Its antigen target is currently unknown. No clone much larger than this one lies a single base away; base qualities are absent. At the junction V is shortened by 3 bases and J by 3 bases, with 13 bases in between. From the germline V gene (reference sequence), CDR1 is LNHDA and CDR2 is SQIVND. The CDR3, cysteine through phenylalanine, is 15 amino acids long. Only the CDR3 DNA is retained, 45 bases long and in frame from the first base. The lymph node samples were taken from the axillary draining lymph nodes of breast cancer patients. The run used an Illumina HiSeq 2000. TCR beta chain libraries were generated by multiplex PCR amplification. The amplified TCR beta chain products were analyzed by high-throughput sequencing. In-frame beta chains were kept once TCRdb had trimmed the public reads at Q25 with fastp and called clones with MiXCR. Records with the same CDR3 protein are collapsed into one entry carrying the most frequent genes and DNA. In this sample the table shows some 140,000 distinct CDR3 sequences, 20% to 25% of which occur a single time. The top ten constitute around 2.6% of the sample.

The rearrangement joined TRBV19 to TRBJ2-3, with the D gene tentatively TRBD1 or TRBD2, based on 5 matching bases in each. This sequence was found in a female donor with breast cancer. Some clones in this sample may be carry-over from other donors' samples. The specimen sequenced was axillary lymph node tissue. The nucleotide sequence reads TGTGCCAGTAGTATCGAGGGGCTCTCTACAGATACGCAGTATTTT. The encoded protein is CASSIEGLSTDTQYF. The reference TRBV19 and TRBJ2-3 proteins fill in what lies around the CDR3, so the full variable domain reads DGGITQSPKYLFRKEGQNVTLSCEQNLNHDAMYWYRQDPGQGLRLIYYSQIVNDFQKGDIAEGYSVSREKKESFPLTVTSAQKNPTAFYLCASSIEGLSTDTQYFGPGTRLTVL.